These 13 T cell receptor beta chains originate from one sample sequenced in a study of cytomegalovirus exposure and HLA in healthy donors. The PCR contained 60 Vbeta and 13 Jbeta primers. Using immunoSEQ multiplex PCR, the repertoire was profiled, and TCRdb retains in-frame clones only, with some absent. Among about 120,000 clones listed, less than 80% were seen once. Sequencing was carried out using PBMCs. The receptors shown here come from a man in his forties in good health and CMV-seropositive.

With respect to this clone: An end of the junction differs from the germline gene, which may be a read error. The gene calls are TRBV7-9 and TRBJ1-2; 7 bases map to TRBD1. The CDR3 contains 15 residues. The germline gives CDR1 SEHNR, CDR2 FQNEAQ (reference sequence). The CDR3 sequence: CSSSILDRRREGYTF. In DNA, the CDR3 is TGTTCCAGCAGCATATTGGACAGGCGGAGGGAGGGCTACACCTTC.

The chain has TRBV28 and TRBJ1-1; unclear D gene. V shed 5 bases and J shed 0 bases, with 16 bases lying between them. The CDR3 is 16 residues long. CDR1 and CDR2 (germline): MDHEN, SYDVKM. The CDR3 nucleotides read TGTGCCAGCAGTCCTCGCGGGCGAAGTGTGAACACTGAAGCTTTCTTT. This translates into CASSPRGRSVNTEAFF.

This clone was counted a single time. Here the CDR3 reads CASSLVRRLYSYNEQFF. CDR3 nucleotide sequence: TGTGCCAGCAGTTTAGTTCGACGACTTTACTCCTACAATGAGCAGTTCTTC. The chain has TRBV27 and TRBJ2-1, with unresolved D. CDR1 and CDR2 from the germline V gene are MNHEY and SMNVEV (reference sequence). Trimming pared 2 bases from V and 0 bases from J, leaving 14 bases between. CDR3 length: 17 residues.

This rearrangement joins TRBV7-2 to TRBJ2-7; D unclear. Germline CDR1 is SGHTA and CDR2 is FQGNSA. The CDR3 contains 13 residues. Trimming took 3 bases from V and 0 from J, leaving 6 bases between them. CDR3 region: CASSFGSSYEQYF. The CDR3 DNA reads as TGTGCCAGCAGCTTTGGCAGCTCCTACGAGCAGTACTTC.

This sequence joins TRBV6-1 and TRBJ1-5; 8 bases fit TRBD1. V dropped 6 bases and J dropped 6; count of bases not matched to a gene: 7. CDR3 size: 14 residues. Germline CDR1 reads MNHNS; CDR2 reads SASEGT. CDR3 protein: CASSRTGSSQPQHF. CDR3 in DNA: TGTGCCAGCAGCCGGACAGGGTCCAGTCAGCCCCAGCATTTT.

The CDR3 DNA follows: TGTGCCTGGACCCTCTTGGGAAACACCATATATTTT. Translation: CAWTLLGNTIYF. The chain links TRBV30 to TRBJ1-3; no clear D. The V end was cut by 4 bases, the J end by 4 bases, with 8 bases between. This CDR3 has 12 residues. Germline loops: CDR1 GTSNPN, CDR2 SVGIG (reference sequence).

The rearrangement uses TRBV11-2 and TRBJ1-2; no firm D call. Trimming removed 1 base from V and 4 bases from J, with 13 bases in between. CDR1 is SGHAT, CDR2 FQNNGV, per germline. The CDR3 totals 15 residues. CDR3 in DNA: TGTGCCAGCAGCTTAGGGGTTGGAGCCGCCTATGGCTACACCTTC. It translates to CASSLGVGAAYGYTF. The full variable domain, with the rest looked up from reference TRBV11-2 and TRBJ1-2, is EAGVAQSPRYKIIEKRQSVAFWCNPISGHATLYWYQQILGQGPKLLIQFQNNGVVDDSQLPKDRFSAERLKGVDSTLKIQPAKLEDSAVYLCASSLGVGAAYGYTFGSGTRLTVV.

The V call is TRBV13, the J call TRBJ2-1; 13 nucleotides align to TRBD2. The germline V gene encodes CDR1 PRHDT and CDR2 FYEKMQ (reference sequence). The CDR3 has 19 residues. V lost 4 bases and J lost 6; bases outside the gene matches: 15. CDR3 nucleotides: TGTGCCAGCAGCTCGGGACTAGCGGGACTGAACCCTGCCCTCAATGAGCAGTTCTTC. The encoded protein is CASSSGLAGLNPALNEQFF.

J is TRBJ2-5 and V is TRBV5-6; D is perhaps TRBD1 (6 bases). The V and J ends lost 2 bases and 5 bases respectively, with 16 bases between them. The CDR3 consists of 15 residues. Germline loops: CDR1 SGHDT, CDR2 YYEEEE. DNA of the CDR3: TGTGCCAGCAGCTTCGACGGCCAGGGGTGGGAGACCCAGTACTTC. This gives the protein CASSFDGQGWETQYF.

This chain connects TRBV28 to TRBJ1-1; 7 bases fit TRBD1. This CDR3 has 12 amino acids. J lost 5 bases, V lost 4 bases, and 1 base had no gene match. Germline CDR1 and CDR2: MDHEN and SYDVKM. CDR3 loop: CASSSGGTEAFF. The DNA for the CDR3 is TGTGCCAGCAGTTCAGGGGGGACTGAAGCTTTCTTT.

This clone has only a few counts. This chain connects TRBV5-6 to TRBJ2-5; D remains unclear. V was cut by 0 bases and J by 5 bases, with 5 bases left in between. This CDR3 has 12 residues. Germline CDR1 is SGHDT and CDR2 is YYEEEE. The CDR3 is CASSLAAETQYF. The CDR3 region has the DNA TGTGCCAGCAGCTTGGCCGCGGAGACCCAGTACTTC.

The genes are TRBV6-6 and TRBJ1-6; D unresolved. The V end lost 7 bases, the J end lost 7 bases, and 17 bases lay between the germline ends. Germline assignment: CDR1 MNHNY and CDR2 SVGAGI (reference sequence). CDR3 size: 15 residues. The CDR3 region is CASKDMRVNNSPLHF. Written as DNA, the CDR3 is TGTGCCAGCAAGGATATGAGGGTAAACAATTCACCCCTCCACTTT.

The gene calls are TRBV27 and TRBJ2-4; D is possibly TRBD1 (5 bases). This CDR3 region has 13 residues. Germline CDR1 and CDR2: MNHEY and SMNVEV (reference sequence). The V gene lost 6 bases and the J gene lost 7 bases, with 13 bases spanning the gap. The CDR3 here is CASREGVSNIQYF. CDR3 in DNA: TGTGCCAGCAGGGAAGGGGTTTCGAACATTCAGTACTTC.